This T cell receptor (beta chain) is drawn from a study of cytomegalovirus exposure and HLA in healthy donors. Study in general: Unique TCR beta sequences numbering fewer than 130 million came from about 180 million T cells in an earlier analysis.

Study-level results: Reports showed the classifier diagnosing cytomegalovirus status with high specificity and sensitivity. TCR beta V segments were, for the most part, productive about 87% or about 30% of the time in an earlier analysis. Analysis was carried out at a later point, and it linked a missense DCLRE1C variant to TCR beta V- and J-gene trimming.

60 Vbeta and 13 Jbeta primers were used in PCR. TCRdb's copy holds only in-frame clones and misses some; the assay was immunoSEQ multiplex PCR. Seen here are about 140,000 clones, approximately 84% observed once, and the top ten hold 1.9%. In its sample, this clone was seen a few times. The antigen remains unidentified. With V trimmed by 0 bases and J by 3 bases, 0 bases remained unmatched. The CDR3 runs to 13 residues. The germline gives CDR1 GTSNPN, CDR2 SVGIG (reference sequence). This TCR came from a woman between 40 and 50 years old in good health and CMV-seronegative. What was sequenced was PBMCs. This chain uses TRBV30 with TRBJ2-5, with 8 bases fitting TRBD2. The CDR3 loop reads CAWSVLAEETQYF. In nucleotides, the CDR3 is TGTGCCTGGAGTGTACTAGCGGAAGAGACCCAGTACTTC.